The clone carrying this T cell receptor (beta chain) showed up just once. This sample is part of a study of blood T cell repertoires in COVID-19. The protocol was immunoSEQ multiplex PCR, while the TCRdb copy is restricted to in-frame clones and leaves out a portion. The repertoire has around 250,000 clones, about nine tenths of them found once; the top ten carry about 1.6%. Germline V gives CDR1 ENHRY, CDR2 SYGVKD. With V trimmed by 7 bases and J by 4 bases, 4 bases remained unmatched. This CDR3 comprises 14 residues. The source material was peripheral blood. This TCR derives from a woman aged 60-70 years who had recovered from COVID-19. The chain employs TRBV10-3 and TRBJ2-1; 10 nucleotides line up with TRBD1. CDR3 residues: CAITGTGAYNEQFF. CDR3 DNA sequence: TGTGCCATCACCGGGACAGGGGCTTACAATGAGCAGTTCTTC.